The rows below give T cell receptor beta chains drawn from one sample of a study of blood T cell repertoires in COVID-19. This table comes from immunoSEQ multiplex PCR, and its TCRdb copy is limited to in-frame clones, with some not included. Here the sample spans approximately 80,000 clones, over 65% being singletons. Sequencing was done on a sample of peripheral blood. These receptors all stem from a man between 45 and 60 years old with active or convalescent COVID-19. Each CDR3 is given with its conserved first and last residue. A D gene is named only where the DNA matches it firmly. Clone size is stated in some rows and not others, as once, few, many or a class when expanded.

NA TRBJ2-2 NA TRBV5-6 TGTGCCAGCAGCTTTTACGGGGAGCTGTTTTTT CASSFYGELFF
NA TRBJ2-7 NA TRBV11-2 TGTGCCAGCAGCTCCAGGGGTTCCTCCTACGAGCAGTACTTC CASSSRGSSYEQYF
NA TRBJ2-3 TRBD2 TRBV7-9 TGTGCCAGCAGCATGGCTAGCGGGGGGGCTACAGATACGCAGTATTTT CASSMASGGATDTQYF
few TRBJ2-1 NA TRBV4-1 TGCGCCAGCAGCCAACCAGACAGGTCCGAGCAGTTCTTC CASSQPDRSEQFF
NA TRBJ2-7 TRBD1 TRBV7-9 TGTGCCAGCAGCTTACCACCGGGACAGGGCTACGAGCAGTACTTC CASSLPPGQGYEQYF
once TRBJ2-1 NA TRBV7-8 TGTGCCAGCACTCTGAGGGGGACTGAGCAGTTCTTC CASTLRGTEQFF
NA TRBJ2-7 TRBD2 TRBV5-5 TGTGCCAGCAGCCGCGGGGGGGGCTGGGAGCAGTACTTC CASSRGGGWEQYF
few TRBJ1-1 NA TRBV5-1 TGCGCCAGCAGCGTACAGGGACTGAACACTGAAGCTTTCTTT CASSVQGLNTEAFF
NA TRBJ1-1 NA TRBV14 TGTGCCAGCAGCCAAGGAGAGGGTACTGAAGCTTTCTTT CASSQGEGTEAFF
few TRBJ1-1 TRBD1 TRBV5-1 TGCGCCAGCAGCACCTACAGGGGAGGTTCCTCCACTGAAGCTTTCTTT CASSTYRGGSSTEAFF
NA TRBJ2-1 TRBD1 TRBV6-5 TGTGCCAGCAGTTACTCGAACAGGGGGGACAATGAGCAGTTCTTC CASSYSNRGDNEQFF
NA TRBJ2-1 NA TRBV7-9 TGTGCCAGCAGCTTTCCGGCGGACAATGAGCAGTTCTTC CASSFPADNEQFF
NA TRBJ1-2 NA TRBV20-1 TGCAGTGCTAGCGTCGACTATGGCTACACCTTC CSASVDYGYTF
NA TRBJ1-5 TRBD1 TRBV12-5 TGTGCTACCGCCGGGACAGGATCCAATCAGCCCCAGCATTTT CATAGTGSNQPQHF
NA TRBJ1-5 NA TRBV6-2/TRBV6-3 TGTGCCAGCAGTTACCGGCAGGAAGATCAGCCCCAGCATTTT CASSYRQEDQPQHF
NA TRBJ2-7 NA TRBV12-3/TRBV12-4 TGTGCCAGCACCGGACAAGGCTACGAGCAGTACTTC CASTGQGYEQYF
few TRBJ2-7 TRBD1 TRBV3-1/TRBV3-2 TGTGCCAGCAGCCAAGGCTCACAGGGGGCGACGGACGAGCAGTACTTC CASSQGSQGATDEQYF
few TRBJ2-4 TRBD2 TRBV5-1 TGCGCCAGCAGCTTGTCCCGGCTAGCGGGGGGCCGGGGAGCCAAAAACATTCAGTACTTC CASSLSRLAGGRGAKNIQYF
NA TRBJ1-2 TRBD1 TRBV6-5 TGTGCCAGCAGGGCCGCGACAGGGACCCTTTATGGCTACACCTTC CASRAATGTLYGYTF
NA TRBJ2-5 NA TRBV12-3/TRBV12-4 TGTGCCAGCAGTTTCAACCTACAAGAGACCCAGTACTTC CASSFNLQETQYF
once TRBJ1-1 NA TRBV11-2 TGTGCCAGCAGCTTAGAGGGGGGGAACACTGAAGCTTTCTTT CASSLEGGNTEAFF
NA TRBJ2-7 TRBD1 TRBV6-5 TGTGCCAGCATCGACCGGGACAGGGGCACCTACGAGCAGTACTTC CASIDRDRGTYEQYF
NA TRBJ2-1 NA TRBV4-3 TGCGCCAGCAGCCGGGAAGGAGGAGACAATGAGCAGTTCTTC CASSREGGDNEQFF
NA TRBJ2-2 TRBD2 TRBV7-9 TGTGCCAGCCACCGGTCAGCGGGGACTACCGGGGAGCTGTTTTTT CASHRSAGTTGELFF